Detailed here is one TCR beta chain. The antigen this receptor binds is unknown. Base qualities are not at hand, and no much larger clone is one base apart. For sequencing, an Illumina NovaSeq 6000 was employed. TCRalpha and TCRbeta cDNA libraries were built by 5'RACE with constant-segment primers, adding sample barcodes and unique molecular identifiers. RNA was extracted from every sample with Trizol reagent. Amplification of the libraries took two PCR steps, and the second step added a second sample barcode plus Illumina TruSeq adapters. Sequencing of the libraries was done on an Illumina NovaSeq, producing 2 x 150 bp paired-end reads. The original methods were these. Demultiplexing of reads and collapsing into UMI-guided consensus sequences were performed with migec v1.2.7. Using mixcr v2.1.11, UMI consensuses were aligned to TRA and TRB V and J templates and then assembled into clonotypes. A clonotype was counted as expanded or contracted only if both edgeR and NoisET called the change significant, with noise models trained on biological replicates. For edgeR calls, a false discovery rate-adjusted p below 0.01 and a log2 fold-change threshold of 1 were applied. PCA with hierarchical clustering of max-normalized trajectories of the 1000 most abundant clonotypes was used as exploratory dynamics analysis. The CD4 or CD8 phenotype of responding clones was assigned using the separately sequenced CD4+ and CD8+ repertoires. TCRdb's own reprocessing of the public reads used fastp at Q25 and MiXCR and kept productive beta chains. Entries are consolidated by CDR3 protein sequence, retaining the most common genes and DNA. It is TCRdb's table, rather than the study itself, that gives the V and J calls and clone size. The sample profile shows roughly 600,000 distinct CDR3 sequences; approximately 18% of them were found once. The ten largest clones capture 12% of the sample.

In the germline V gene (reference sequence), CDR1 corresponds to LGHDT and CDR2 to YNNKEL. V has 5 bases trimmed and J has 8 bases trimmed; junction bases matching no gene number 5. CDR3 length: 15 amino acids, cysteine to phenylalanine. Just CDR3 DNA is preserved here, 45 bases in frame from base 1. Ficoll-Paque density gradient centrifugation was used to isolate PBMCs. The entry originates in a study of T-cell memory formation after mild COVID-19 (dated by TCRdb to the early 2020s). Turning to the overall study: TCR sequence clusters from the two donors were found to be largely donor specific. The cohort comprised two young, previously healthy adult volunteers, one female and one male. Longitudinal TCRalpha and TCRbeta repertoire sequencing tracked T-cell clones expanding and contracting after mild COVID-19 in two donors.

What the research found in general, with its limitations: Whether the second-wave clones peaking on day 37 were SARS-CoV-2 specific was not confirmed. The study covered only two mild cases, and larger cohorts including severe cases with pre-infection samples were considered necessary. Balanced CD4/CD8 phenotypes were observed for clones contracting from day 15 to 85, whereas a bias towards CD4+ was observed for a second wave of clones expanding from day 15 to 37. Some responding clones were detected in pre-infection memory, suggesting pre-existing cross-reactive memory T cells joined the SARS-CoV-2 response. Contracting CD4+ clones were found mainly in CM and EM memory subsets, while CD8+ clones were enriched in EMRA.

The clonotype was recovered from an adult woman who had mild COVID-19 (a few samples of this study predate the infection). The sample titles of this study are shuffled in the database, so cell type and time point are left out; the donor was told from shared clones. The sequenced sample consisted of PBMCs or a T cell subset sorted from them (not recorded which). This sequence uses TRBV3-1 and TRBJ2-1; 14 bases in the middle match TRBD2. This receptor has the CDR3 CASSSTSGGADEQFF. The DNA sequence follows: TGTGCCAGCAGCTCGACTAGCGGGGGGGCGGATGAGCAGTTCTTC.